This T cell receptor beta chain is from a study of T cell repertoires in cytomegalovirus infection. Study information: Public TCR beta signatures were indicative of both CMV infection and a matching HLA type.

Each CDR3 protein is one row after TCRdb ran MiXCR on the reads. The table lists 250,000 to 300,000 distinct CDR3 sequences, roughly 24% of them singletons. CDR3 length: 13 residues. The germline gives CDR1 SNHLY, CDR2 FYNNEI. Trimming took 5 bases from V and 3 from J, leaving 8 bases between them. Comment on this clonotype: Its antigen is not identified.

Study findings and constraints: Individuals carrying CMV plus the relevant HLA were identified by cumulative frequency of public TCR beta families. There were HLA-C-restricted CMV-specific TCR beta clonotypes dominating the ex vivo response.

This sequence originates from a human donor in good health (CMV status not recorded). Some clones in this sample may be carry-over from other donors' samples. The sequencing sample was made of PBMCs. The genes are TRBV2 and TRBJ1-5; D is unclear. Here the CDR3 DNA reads TGTGCCAGCAGTCCAGAGTTCAATCAGCCCCAGCATTTT. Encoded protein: CASSPEFNQPQHF.